This T cell receptor (beta chain) stems from a study of T cell responses to AZD1222 COVID-19 vaccine. Overall study findings and caveats: At baseline, seropositivity was found in only six AZD1222 recipients. Donors were chiefly white British, with a greater number of females, and clonal diversity was perhaps underestimated.

On this clone itself: Its specificity is not known. Additional DNA sequences in this sample encode the identical CDR3.

The CDR3 consists of 11 residues. Trimming took off 6 bases at V and 3 bases at J, with 2 bases between the two ends. Assay used: immunoSEQ multiplex PCR; TCRdb lists only in-frame clones, some missing. The profile covers about 120,000 clones, with about 93% appearing a single time and 4% to 4.5% taken by the ten largest. The V and J genes are TRBV12-3 or TRBV12-4 and TRBJ2-2; D is undetermined. Sequencing used peripheral blood, obtained 28 days after the second dose of the MenACWY control vaccine. This sequence was found in an adult who received the MenACWY meningococcal vaccine as a control. The CDR3: CASSYTGELFF. The CDR3 DNA reads as TGTGCCAGCAGCTACACCGGGGAGCTGTTTTTT.